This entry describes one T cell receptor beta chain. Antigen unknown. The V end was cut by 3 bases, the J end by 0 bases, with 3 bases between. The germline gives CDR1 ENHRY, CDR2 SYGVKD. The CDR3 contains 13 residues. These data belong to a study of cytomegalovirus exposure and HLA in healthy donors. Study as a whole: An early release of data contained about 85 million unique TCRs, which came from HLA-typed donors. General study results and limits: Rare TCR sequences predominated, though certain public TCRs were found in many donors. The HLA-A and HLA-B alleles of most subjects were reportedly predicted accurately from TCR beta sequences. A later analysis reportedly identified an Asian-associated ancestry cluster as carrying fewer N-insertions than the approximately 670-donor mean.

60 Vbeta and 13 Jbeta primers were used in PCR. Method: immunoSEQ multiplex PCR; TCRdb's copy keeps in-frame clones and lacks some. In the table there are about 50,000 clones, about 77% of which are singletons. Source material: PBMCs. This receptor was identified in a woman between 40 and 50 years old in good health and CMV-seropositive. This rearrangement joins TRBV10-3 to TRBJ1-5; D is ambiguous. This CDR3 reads CAISDRSNQPQHF. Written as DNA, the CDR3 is TGTGCCATCAGTGACCGTAGCAATCAGCCCCAGCATTTT.